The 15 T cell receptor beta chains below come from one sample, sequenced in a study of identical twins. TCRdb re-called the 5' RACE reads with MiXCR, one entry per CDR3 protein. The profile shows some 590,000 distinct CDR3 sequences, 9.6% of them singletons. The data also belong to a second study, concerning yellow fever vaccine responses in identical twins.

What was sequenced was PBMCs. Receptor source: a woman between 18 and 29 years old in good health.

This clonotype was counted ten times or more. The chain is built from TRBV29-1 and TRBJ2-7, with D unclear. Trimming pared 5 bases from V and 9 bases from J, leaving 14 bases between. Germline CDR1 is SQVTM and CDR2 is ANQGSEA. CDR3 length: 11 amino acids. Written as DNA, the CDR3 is TGCAGCGTTCGAGAGGAGCTGCTGCAGTACTTC. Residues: CSVREELLQYF.

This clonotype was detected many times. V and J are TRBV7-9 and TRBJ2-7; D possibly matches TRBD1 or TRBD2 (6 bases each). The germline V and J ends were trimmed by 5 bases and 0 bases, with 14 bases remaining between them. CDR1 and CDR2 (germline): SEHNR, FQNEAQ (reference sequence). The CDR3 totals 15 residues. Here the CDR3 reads CASSRVEGDSYEQYF. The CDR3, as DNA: TGTGCCAGCAGCCGGGTGGAGGGGGACTCCTACGAGCAGTACTTC.

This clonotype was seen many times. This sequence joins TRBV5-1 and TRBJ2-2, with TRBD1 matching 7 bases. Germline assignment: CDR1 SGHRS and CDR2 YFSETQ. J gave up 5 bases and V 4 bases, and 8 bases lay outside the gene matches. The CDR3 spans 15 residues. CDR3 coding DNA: TGCGCCAGCAGCCCGACGACAGGGATTACCGGGGAGCTGTTTTTT. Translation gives CASSPTTGITGELFF. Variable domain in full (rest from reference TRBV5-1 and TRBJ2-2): KAGVTQTPRYLIKTRGQQVTLSCSPISGHRSVSWYQQTPGQGLQFLFEYFSETQRNKGNFPGRFSGRQFSNSRSEMNVSTLELGDSALYLCASSPTTGITGELFFGEGSRLTVL.

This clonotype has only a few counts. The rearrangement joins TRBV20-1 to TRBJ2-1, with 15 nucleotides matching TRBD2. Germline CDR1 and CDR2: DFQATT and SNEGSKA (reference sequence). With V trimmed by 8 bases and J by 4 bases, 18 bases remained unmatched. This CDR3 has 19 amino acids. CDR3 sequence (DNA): TGCAGTAGTGTAACCGGGACTAGCGGGAGGTTTCTTATTTACAATGAGCAGTTCTTC. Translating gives CSSVTGTSGRFLIYNEQFF.

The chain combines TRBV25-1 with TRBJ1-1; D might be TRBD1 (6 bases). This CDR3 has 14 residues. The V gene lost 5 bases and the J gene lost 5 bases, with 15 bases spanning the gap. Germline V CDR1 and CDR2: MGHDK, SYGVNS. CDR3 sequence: CASSIGGDGTEAFF. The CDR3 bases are TGTGCCAGCAGTATTGGGGGCGACGGAACTGAAGCTTTCTTT.

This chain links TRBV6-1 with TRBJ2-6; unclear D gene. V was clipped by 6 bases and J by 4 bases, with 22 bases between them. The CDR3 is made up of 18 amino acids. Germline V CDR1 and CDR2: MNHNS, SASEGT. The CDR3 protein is CASSPGSTTPSGANVLTF. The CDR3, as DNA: TGTGCCAGCAGCCCCGGGTCAACTACTCCCTCAGGGGCCAACGTCCTGACTTTC.

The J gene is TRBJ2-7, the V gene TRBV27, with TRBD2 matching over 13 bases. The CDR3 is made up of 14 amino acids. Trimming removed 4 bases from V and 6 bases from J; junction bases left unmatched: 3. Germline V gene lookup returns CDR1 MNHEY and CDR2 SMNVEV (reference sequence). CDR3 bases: TGTGCCAGCAGTTCGGGACTAGCGGGGAGCGAGCAGTACTTC. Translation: CASSSGLAGSEQYF.

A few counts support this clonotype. CDR3 coding DNA: TGTGCCAGCAGCCTCAAAGGGGACAGGGGGATGAACACCGGGGAGCTGTTTTTT. It codes for CASSLKGDRGMNTGELFF. The rearrangement uses TRBV13 and TRBJ2-2; TRBD1 agrees at 11 bases. This CDR3 has 18 residues. After removal of 5 bases from V and 1 base from J, the junction contained 9 bases not matched to a gene. Looked up from germline, CDR1 is PRHDT and CDR2 is FYEKMQ (reference sequence).

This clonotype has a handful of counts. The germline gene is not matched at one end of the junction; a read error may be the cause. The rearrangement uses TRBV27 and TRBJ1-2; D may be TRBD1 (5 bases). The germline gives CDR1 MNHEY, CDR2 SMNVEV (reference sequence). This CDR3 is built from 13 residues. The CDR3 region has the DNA TGTGCCACCAGTGGGGGGGGAGTTTTCGGCTACACCTTC. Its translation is CATSGGGVFGYTF.

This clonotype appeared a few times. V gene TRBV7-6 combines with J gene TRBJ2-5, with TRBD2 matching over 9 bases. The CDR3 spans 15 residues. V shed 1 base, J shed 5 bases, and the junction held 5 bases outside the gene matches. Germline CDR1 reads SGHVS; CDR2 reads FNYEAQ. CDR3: CASSLGQTSGETQYF. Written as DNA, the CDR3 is TGTGCCAGCAGCTTAGGCCAGACTAGCGGCGAGACCCAGTACTTC.

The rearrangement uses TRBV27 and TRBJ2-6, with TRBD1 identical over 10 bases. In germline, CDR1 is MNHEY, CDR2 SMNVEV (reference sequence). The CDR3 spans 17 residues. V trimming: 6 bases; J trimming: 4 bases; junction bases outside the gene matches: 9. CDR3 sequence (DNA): TGTGCCAGCAGCAAAAGACAGGGGGCGCAGGGGGCCAACGTCCTGACTTTC. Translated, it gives CASSKRQGAQGANVLTF.

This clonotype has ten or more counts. CDR3 nucleotide sequence: TGCAGTGCTAGAGGTCAGCCCACAGATACGCAGTATTTT. This gives the protein CSARGQPTDTQYF. V is TRBV20-1 and J is TRBJ2-3, with D hard to call. Trimming left V 1 base short and J 2 bases short, with 7 bases between. CDR1 is DFQATT and CDR2 is SNEGSKA in the germline V gene (reference sequence). CDR3 length equals 13 residues.

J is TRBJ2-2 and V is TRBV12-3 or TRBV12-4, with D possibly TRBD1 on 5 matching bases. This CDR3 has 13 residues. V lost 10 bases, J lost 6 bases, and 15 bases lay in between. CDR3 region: CANRRGASGELFF. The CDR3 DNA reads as TGTGCCAACCGAAGGGGCGCCTCCGGGGAGCTGTTTTTT.

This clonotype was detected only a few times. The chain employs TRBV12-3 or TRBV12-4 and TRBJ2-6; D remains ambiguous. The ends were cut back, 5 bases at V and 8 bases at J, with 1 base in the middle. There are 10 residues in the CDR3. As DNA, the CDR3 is TGTGCCAGCAGTACCAACGTCCTGACTTTC. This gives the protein CASSTNVLTF.

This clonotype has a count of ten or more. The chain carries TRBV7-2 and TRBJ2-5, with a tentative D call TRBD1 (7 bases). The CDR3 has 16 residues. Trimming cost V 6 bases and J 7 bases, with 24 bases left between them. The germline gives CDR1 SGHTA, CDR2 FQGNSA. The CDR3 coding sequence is TGTGCCAGCAGTCTTACCGATAGCCGACAGGGAGGGACCCAGTACTTC. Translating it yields CASSLTDSRQGGTQYF.